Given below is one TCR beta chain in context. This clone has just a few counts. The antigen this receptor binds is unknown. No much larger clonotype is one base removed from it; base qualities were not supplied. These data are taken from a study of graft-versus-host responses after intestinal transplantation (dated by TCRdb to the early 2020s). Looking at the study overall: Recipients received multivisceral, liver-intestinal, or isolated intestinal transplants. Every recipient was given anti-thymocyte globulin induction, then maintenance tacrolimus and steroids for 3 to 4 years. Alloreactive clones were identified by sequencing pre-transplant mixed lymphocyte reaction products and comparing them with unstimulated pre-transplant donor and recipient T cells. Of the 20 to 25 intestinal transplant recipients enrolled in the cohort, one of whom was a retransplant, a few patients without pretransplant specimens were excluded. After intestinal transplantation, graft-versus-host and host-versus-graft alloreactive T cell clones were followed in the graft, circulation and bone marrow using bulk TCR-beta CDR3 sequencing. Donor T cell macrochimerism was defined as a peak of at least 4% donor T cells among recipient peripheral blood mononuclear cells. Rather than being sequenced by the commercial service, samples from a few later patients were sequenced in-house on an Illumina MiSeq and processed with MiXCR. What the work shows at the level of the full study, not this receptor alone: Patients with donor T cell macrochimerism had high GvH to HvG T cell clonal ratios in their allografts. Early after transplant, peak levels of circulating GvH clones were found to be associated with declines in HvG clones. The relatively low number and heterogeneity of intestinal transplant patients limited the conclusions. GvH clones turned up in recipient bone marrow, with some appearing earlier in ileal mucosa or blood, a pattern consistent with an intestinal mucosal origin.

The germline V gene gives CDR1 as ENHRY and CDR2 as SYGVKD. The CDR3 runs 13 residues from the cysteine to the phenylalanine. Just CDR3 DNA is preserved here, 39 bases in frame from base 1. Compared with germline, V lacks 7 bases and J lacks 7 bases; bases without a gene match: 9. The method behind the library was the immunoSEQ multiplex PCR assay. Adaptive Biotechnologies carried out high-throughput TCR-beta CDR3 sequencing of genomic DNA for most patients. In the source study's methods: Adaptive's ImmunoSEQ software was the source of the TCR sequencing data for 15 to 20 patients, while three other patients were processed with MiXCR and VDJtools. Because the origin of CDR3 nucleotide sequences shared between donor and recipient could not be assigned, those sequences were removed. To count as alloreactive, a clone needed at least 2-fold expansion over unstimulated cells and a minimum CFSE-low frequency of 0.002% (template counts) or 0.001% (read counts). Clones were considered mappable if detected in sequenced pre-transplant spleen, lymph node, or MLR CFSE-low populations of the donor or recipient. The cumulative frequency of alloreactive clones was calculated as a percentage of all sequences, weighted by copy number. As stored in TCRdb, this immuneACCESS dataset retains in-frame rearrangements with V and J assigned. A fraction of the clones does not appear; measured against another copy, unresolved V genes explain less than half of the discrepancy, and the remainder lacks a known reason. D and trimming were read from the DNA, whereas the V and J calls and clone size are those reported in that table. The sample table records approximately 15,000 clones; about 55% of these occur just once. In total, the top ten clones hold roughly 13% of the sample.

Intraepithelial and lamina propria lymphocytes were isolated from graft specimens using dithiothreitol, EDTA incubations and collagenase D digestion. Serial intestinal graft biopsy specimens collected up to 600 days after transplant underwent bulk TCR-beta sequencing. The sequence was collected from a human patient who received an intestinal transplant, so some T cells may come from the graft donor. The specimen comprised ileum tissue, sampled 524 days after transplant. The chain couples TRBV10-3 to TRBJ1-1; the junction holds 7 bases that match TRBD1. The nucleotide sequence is TGTGCCATCAAACCCGGACAGGCCATTGAAGCTTTCTTT. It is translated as CAIKPGQAIEAFF.